This TCR beta chain derives from a study of shared clonotypes between healthy human individuals. The CDR3 runs 15 residues. V shed 6 bases, J shed 2 bases, and the junction held 6 bases outside the gene matches. The germline V gene encodes CDR1 MNHEY and CDR2 SMNVEV (reference sequence). Method: immunoSEQ multiplex PCR; TCRdb's copy keeps in-frame clones and lacks some. The sample has roughly 480,000 clones; roughly 85% are singletons. The sequencing sample was made of PBMCs. The rearrangement uses TRBV27 and TRBJ2-5; TRBD2 matches at 10 bases. This TCR was recovered from a middle-aged woman in good health. Some clones in this sample may be carry-over from other donors' samples. The CDR3 spells CASRLAGAPQETQYF. The CDR3, as DNA: TGTGCCAGCAGGCTAGCGGGAGCTCCTCAAGAGACCCAGTACTTC.